A selection of T cell receptor beta chains follows, all from one sample in a study of blood T cell repertoires in COVID-19. Method: immunoSEQ multiplex PCR; TCRdb's copy keeps in-frame clones and lacks some. This sample has 95,000 to 110,000 clones, with about 79% found just once. Sequenced input: peripheral blood. The origin of the receptors is an elderly woman with active or convalescent COVID-19. Both conserved end residues are part of each CDR3. A D gene is named only where the DNA matches it firmly. Not every row has a clone size; where given, it reads once, few, many or a size class.

j_call clone_size v_call cdr3_length d_call cdr3_aa cdr3_nt
TRBJ2-7 . TRBV2 13 . CASSGQGGYEQYF TGTGCCAGCAGTGGACAGGGAGGATACGAGCAGTACTTC
TRBJ1-5 . TRBV2 16 . CASRATPGSGNQPQHF TGTGCCAGCAGGGCCACCCCAGGGTCGGGCAATCAGCCCCAGCATTTT
TRBJ2-2 . TRBV19 16 TRBD1 CASSLRQGARTGELFF TGTGCCAGTAGTCTCCGCCAGGGGGCGCGCACCGGGGAGCTGTTTTTT
TRBJ1-5 once TRBV9 16 . CASSVGADDSNQPQHF TGTGCCAGCAGCGTAGGGGCAGATGATAGCAATCAGCCCCAGCATTTT
TRBJ2-7 few TRBV28 12 . CASRIYGYEQYF TGTGCCAGCAGGATCTACGGCTACGAGCAGTACTTC
TRBJ1-2 few TRBV5-6 16 . CASSLSRVNFYYGYTF TGTGCCAGCAGCTTGTCCAGGGTTAACTTTTACTATGGCTACACCTTC
TRBJ1-2 . TRBV7-2 15 . CASSPRAGNNYGYTF TGTGCCAGCAGCCCCCGGGCGGGGAATAACTATGGCTACACCTTC
TRBJ1-1 . TRBV19 15 TRBD1 CASSVTGGMNTEAFF TGTGCCAGTAGCGTGACAGGGGGTATGAACACTGAAGCTTTCTTT
TRBJ1-2 . TRBV6-5 16 . CASSYSRTSLGYGYTF TGTGCCAGCAGTTACTCCAGGACATCCCTGGGGTATGGCTACACCTTC
TRBJ1-1 . TRBV5-1 14 . CASKTGTSGTEAFF TGCGCCAGCAAAACCGGGACATCGGGCACTGAAGCTTTCTTT
TRBJ2-7 . TRBV28 12 . CASKGGAYEQYF TGTGCCAGCAAAGGGGGAGCCTACGAGCAGTACTTC
TRBJ2-5 . TRBV4-1 15 TRBD2 CASSLLAGAGETQYF TGCGCCAGCAGCTTATTAGCGGGAGCGGGCGAGACCCAGTACTTC
TRBJ1-2 . TRBV19 14 . CASSSQGVGYGYTF TGTGCCAGTAGTTCACAGGGAGTTGGCTATGGCTACACCTTC
TRBJ2-4 . TRBV5-6 16 . CASSQWGRRAKNIQYF TGTGCCAGCAGCCAATGGGGGCGGAGAGCCAAAAACATTCAGTACTTC
TRBJ1-4 . TRBV9 14 TRBD1 CASSTGQSNEKLFF TGTGCCAGCAGCACGGGACAGAGTAATGAAAAACTGTTTTTT
TRBJ1-2 . TRBV6-2/TRBV6-3 17 TRBD1 CASSYSVGGTADYGYTF TGTGCCAGCAGTTACTCGGTAGGCGGGACAGCCGATTATGGCTACACCTTC
TRBJ2-2 once TRBV18 16 TRBD2 CASSSGLAGVGGELFF TGTGCCAGCTCATCGGGACTAGCGGGAGTCGGAGGGGAGCTGTTTTTT
TRBJ1-5 . TRBV6-5 15 TRBD1 CASRGTGGSNQPQHF TGTGCCAGCAGGGGGACAGGGGGCTCGAATCAGCCCCAGCATTTT
TRBJ1-5 . TRBV6-5 14 . CASLINRKSQPQHF TGTGCCAGTCTAATCAACAGGAAAAGTCAGCCCCAGCATTTT
TRBJ1-5 . TRBV27 14 . CASSLKGPNQPQHF TGTGCCAGCAGTTTAAAGGGGCCGAATCAGCCCCAGCATTTT
TRBJ2-5 . TRBV19 14 . CASKDGLTYGAQYF TGTGCCAGTAAAGACGGCCTTACTTACGGAGCCCAGTACTTC
TRBJ2-3 . TRBV5-4 13 . CASSPGSSDTQYF TGTGCCAGCAGTCCGGGGAGTTCAGATACGCAGTATTTT
TRBJ2-1 . TRBV29-1 13 . CSGSPRGYNEQFF TGCAGCGGTAGCCCCCGGGGATACAATGAGCAGTTCTTC
TRBJ1-2 . TRBV2 14 . CASRKGEVGYGYTF TGTGCCAGCAGGAAAGGGGAGGTGGGCTATGGCTACACCTTC
TRBJ2-7 . TRBV27 15 . CASTFRGYSSYEQYF TGTGCCAGCACCTTCAGGGGTTATAGTTCCTACGAGCAGTACTTC
TRBJ1-1 . TRBV30 14 TRBD1 CAWSRGQGVTEAFF TGTGCCTGGTCCCGCGGACAGGGGGTAACTGAAGCTTTCTTT
TRBJ2-3 once TRBV28 14 TRBD1 CASSSGTVTDTQYF TGTGCCAGCAGTTCCGGGACAGTTACAGATACGCAGTATTTT
TRBJ1-2 . TRBV10-1 16 TRBD1 CASSESKDRNLYGYTF TGCGCCAGCAGTGAGTCGAAGGACAGGAACCTCTATGGCTACACCTTC
TRBJ1-6 . TRBV4-3 13 TRBD1 CASGDRDNSPLHF TGCGCCAGCGGAGACAGGGATAATTCACCCCTCCACTTT